The 4 T cell receptor beta chains below were found in one sample sequenced in a study of T cells after yellow fever vaccination. MiXCR, applied by TCRdb to the 5' RACE reads, yields one record per CDR3 protein. The sample records around 29,000 distinct CDR3 sequences, 6.3% being singletons. Here the sequenced sample was PBMCs, either bulk or a sorted T-cell subset (CD4+, CD8+, memory, or dextramer-sorted; not recorded which), taken on the day of the yellow fever booster vaccination. The receptors shown here come from a man younger than 40 who received the YFV17D yellow fever vaccine.

This clonotype has only a few counts. The chain uses TRBV12-3 or TRBV12-4 and TRBJ2-7; a weak D match, TRBD2 (6 bases). V lost 6 bases and J 6 bases, leaving 18 bases between the germline ends. The CDR3 extends over 14 amino acids. The CDR3, as DNA: TGTGCCAGCAGCACAAATCGGAGGGCACTCGAGCAGTACTTC. Translated, it gives CASSTNRRALEQYF.

This clonotype was counted ten times or more. The V gene is TRBV29-1, the J gene TRBJ1-2, with D possibly matching TRBD1 (6 bases). This CDR3 is built from 11 residues. The germline gives CDR1 SQVTM, CDR2 ANQGSEA. The V end was cut by 6 bases, the J end by 6 bases, with 11 bases between. Here the CDR3 reads CSVADSDGYTF. In nucleotides, the CDR3 is TGCAGCGTCGCGGACAGTGATGGCTACACCTTC.

This clonotype was picked up many times. The chain links TRBV7-9 to TRBJ1-1, with D maybe TRBD1 (6 bases). CDR1 SEHNR and CDR2 FQNEAQ come from the germline V gene (reference sequence). CDR3 size: 13 residues. Deletions cut 2 bases from V and 6 bases from J, with 10 bases between. The DNA of the CDR3 is TGTGCCAGCAGCTTAAACAGGGCGGCTGAAGCTTTCTTT. Translating it yields CASSLNRAAEAFF.

This clonotype is termed medium-sized. J is TRBJ2-3 and V is TRBV6-5; a weak D match, TRBD2 (5 bases). Trimming removed 2 bases at V and 4 bases at J, with 10 bases between. The CDR3 extends over 14 amino acids. Germline V gives CDR1 MNHEY, CDR2 SVGAGI. DNA for the CDR3: TGTGCCAGCAGTTACGGGAGAGAGGCAGATACGCAGTATTTT. It encodes CASSYGREADTQYF.